This T cell receptor beta chain was documented in a study of relationships among human T cell subsets. General study points: The seven subsets showed no significant differences in gene usage or CDR3 length.

The T cell receptor alpha and beta CDR3 regions were amplified from mRNA by semiquantitative ARM-PCR. Tagged nested gene-specific primers were used first, then communal superprimers amplified exponentially. First-round products served as template after exonuclease removal of nested primers. TCRdb reanalysed the multiplex PCR reads using MiXCR and keeps one entry per CDR3 protein. This table holds under 5,500 distinct CDR3 sequences, 75% to 80% found once. V lost 4 bases to trimming and J lost 0 bases, with 9 bases between them. Per the germline V gene, CDR1 is DFQATT and CDR2 is SNEGSKA (reference sequence). The CDR3 loop spans 13 amino acids. As concerns this clonotype: Its specificity is not known.

The chain employs TRBV20-1 and TRBJ1-2; possible D gene TRBD1, 5 bases. This clonotype was obtained from a man between 40 and 49 years old in good health. Material: total T cells sorted from blood. For the CDR3, the DNA is TGCAGTGCTACCCGACAGTCTAACTATGGCTACACCTTC. As protein: CSATRQSNYGYTF.